This record concerns one TCR beta chain sequence. Its antigen is still unknown. It was RNA transcripts that yielded the amplified TCR beta CDR3 regions. Researchers ran a first-round RT-PCR on the TCR CDR3 using the HTBI primer set. TCRdb redid the calling of the multiplex PCR reads with MiXCR, one entry per CDR3 protein. The table lists 300,000 to 450,000 distinct CDR3 sequences, 20% to 30% of them singletons, with about 73% in the top ten. This sample is part of a study of T cells in Graves' hyperthyroidism and ophthalmopathy. As for the study in general: Peripheral blood was collected at initial diagnosis, before any treatment. Study conclusions and caveats: Ophthalmopathy, as predicted by the model, came a median around 7 months after the prediction. In the blood, most expanded thyroid clonotypes above 0.001 appeared as well.

CDR1 is LGHDT, CDR2 YNNKEL, per germline (reference sequence). The CDR3 contains 16 residues. V was pared by 0 bases and J by 0 bases, with 9 bases between. Patients aged 18 to 65 had newly diagnosed hyperthyroidism that had lasted under 2 months. The chain is built from TRBV3-1 and TRBJ2-1, with D tentatively TRBD1 (6 bases). The sample consisted of blood. The TCR comes from a man aged 50 to 60 with Graves' hyperthyroidism. The CDR3 nucleotides are TGTGCCAGCAGCCAAGATTCCAGGGGCTCCTACAATGAGCAGTTCTTC. This encodes CASSQDSRGSYNEQFF.